This is a list of T cell receptor beta chains from one sample in a study of vaccination and CD4 T cells after COVID-19. TCRdb ran MiXCR on the PCR reads and lists one entry per CDR3 protein. This table has approximately 19,000 distinct CDR3 sequences, 45% to 70% appearing once. The sequencing used CD4+ T cells from blood, collected after SARS-CoV-2 vaccination. The origin of the receptors is a human donor who had recovered from COVID-19. CDR3s include the opening cysteine and the closing phenylalanine or tryptophan. D genes are given only for firm matches.

v_gene | len | d_gene | CDR3aa
TRBV7-2 | 20 | TRBD2 | CASSPTHPGLAGWGTDTQYF
TRBV20-1 | 12 | . | CSASAGQRRYYF
TRBV20-1 | 16 | TRBD2 | CSAYRLPAGGGETQYF
TRBV6-1 | 15 | TRBD2 | CAISESPSGSNEQFF
TRBV7-9 | 13 | . | CASVGQGNTEAFF
TRBV20-1 | 13 | . | CSARTDLNTEAFF
TRBV20-1 | 15 | TRBD2 | CSARRLAGGPYEQYF
TRBV5-8 | 11 | . | CASQGLYEQYF
TRBV19 | 12 | . | CASSLLFQEQFF
TRBV20-1 | 15 | . | CSARTFQGRLDTQYF